This is a list of T cell receptor beta chains from one sample in a study of spatial heterogeneity in lung cancer. TCRdb reprocessed the 5' RACE reads via MiXCR and lists one record per CDR3 protein. The profile covers more than 15,000 distinct CDR3 sequences, with approximately 20% appearing a single time and over 5% taken by the ten largest. The sample was PBMCs, taken at follow-up. The receptors stem from a male donor with early-stage non-small cell lung cancer. The CDR3 runs from the conserved cysteine through the conserved F or W. A D gene is named only where the DNA matches it firmly. The listing skips clone size in some rows; elsewhere it reads once, few, many or a size class.

TRBJ2-1	medium-sized	TRBV6-5	-	CASSYYVQPYNEQFF	TGTGCCAGCAGCTATTACGTACAGCCATACAATGAGCAGTTCTTC
TRBJ2-7	-	TRBV20-1	-	CSARLQGYYEQYF	TGCAGTGCTAGACTACAGGGTTACTACGAGCAGTACTTC
TRBJ2-1	-	TRBV16	-	CASSQSNRVEQFF	TGTGCCAGCAGCCAATCGAACAGAGTGGAGCAGTTCTTC
TRBJ2-2	medium-sized	TRBV11-3	-	CASSYGTFNTGELFF	TGTGCCAGCAGCTATGGGACTTTTAACACCGGGGAGCTGTTTTTT
TRBJ2-7	-	TRBV27	-	CASSLKAQGEGRVYEQYF	TGTGCCAGCAGTTTAAAGGCCCAGGGGGAGGGGAGGGTCTACGAGCAGTACTTC
TRBJ1-4	few	TRBV2	TRBD1	CASVQGAFNEKLFF	TGTGCCAGCGTCCAGGGGGCGTTTAATGAAAAACTGTTTTTT
TRBJ2-3	-	TRBV18	-	CASSPRTNTDTQYF	TGTGCCAGCTCACCACGGACTAACACAGATACGCAGTATTTT
TRBJ2-5	few	TRBV9	-	CASSGQTGLGRLQETQYF	TGTGCCAGCAGCGGGCAGACAGGACTCGGCCGATTACAAGAGACCCAGTACTTC
TRBJ1-3	medium-sized	TRBV7-9	TRBD1	CASSLGLDQGGQHSGNTIYF	TGTGCCAGCAGCTTAGGGCTCGATCAGGGGGGCCAACACTCCGGAAACACCATATATTTT
TRBJ2-1	-	TRBV27	-	CASSLLVDEQFF	TGTGCCAGCAGTTTATTGGTCGATGAGCAGTTCTTC
TRBJ2-3	medium-sized	TRBV12-3/TRBV12-4	TRBD2	CASRKTSGGYTDTQYF	TGTGCCAGCAGGAAGACTAGCGGGGGATACACAGATACGCAGTATTTT
TRBJ2-2	-	TRBV6-5	TRBD2	CASRPGGTGELFF	TGTGCCAGCAGGCCGGGGGGCACCGGGGAGCTGTTTTTT
TRBJ1-1	few	TRBV10-3	-	CAITNGGVETEAFF	TGTGCCATCACTAACGGGGGCGTCGAGACTGAAGCTTTCTTT
TRBJ2-5	many	TRBV6-5	-	CASSYSMTYQETQYF	TGTGCCAGCAGTTACTCGATGACCTACCAAGAGACCCAGTACTTC
TRBJ2-2	medium-sized	TRBV7-2	-	CASSRVVYGELFF	TGTGCCAGCAGCCGGGTAGTCTACGGGGAGCTGTTTTTT
TRBJ1-3	once	TRBV6-5	-	CASSPPGRHTIYF	TGTGCCAGCAGCCCCCCCGGGAGACACACCATATATTTT
TRBJ1-6	medium-sized	TRBV3-1	-	CASSQPWMTGNSGNSPLHF	TGTGCCAGCAGCCAGCCATGGATGACCGGGAATTCGGGTAATTCACCCCTCCACTTT
TRBJ2-7	-	TRBV4-1	TRBD1	CASSHFLGQGRYEQYF	TGCGCCAGCAGCCATTTCCTGGGACAGGGGCGTTACGAGCAGTACTTC
TRBJ1-2	few	TRBV9	-	CASSVGGSVNYGYTF	TGTGCCAGCAGCGTAGGAGGCAGCGTTAACTATGGCTACACCTTC
TRBJ2-7	few	TRBV15	TRBD1	CATSRGGGQGVYEQYF	TGTGCCACCAGCAGAGGGGGGGGACAGGGAGTCTACGAGCAGTACTTC
TRBJ2-4	many	TRBV12-3/TRBV12-4	-	CASSSGSAKNIQYF	TGTGCCAGCAGTTCCGGTTCAGCCAAAAACATTCAGTACTTC
TRBJ1-4	medium-sized	TRBV5-4	TRBD1	CASSFHRDRGRLGEKLFF	TGTGCCAGCAGCTTTCACCGGGACAGGGGGCGCCTTGGTGAAAAACTGTTTTTT
TRBJ2-1	-	TRBV11-2	TRBD2	CASSLIPRTSGGWIESYNEQFF	TGTGCCAGCAGCTTAATCCCCAGGACTAGCGGGGGGTGGATCGAGTCCTACAATGAGCAGTTCTTC
TRBJ1-1	-	TRBV25-1	TRBD1	CASSGRQGPVNTEAFF	TGTGCCAGCAGTGGGCGACAGGGGCCGGTGAACACTGAAGCTTTCTTT
TRBJ2-4	many	TRBV11-1	-	CASSQGAVGIQYF	TGTGCCAGCAGCCAAGGGGCCGTCGGCATTCAGTACTTC
TRBJ2-2	few	TRBV5-1	-	CASAQGDTGELFF	TGCGCCAGCGCGCAAGGAGACACCGGGGAGCTGTTTTTT